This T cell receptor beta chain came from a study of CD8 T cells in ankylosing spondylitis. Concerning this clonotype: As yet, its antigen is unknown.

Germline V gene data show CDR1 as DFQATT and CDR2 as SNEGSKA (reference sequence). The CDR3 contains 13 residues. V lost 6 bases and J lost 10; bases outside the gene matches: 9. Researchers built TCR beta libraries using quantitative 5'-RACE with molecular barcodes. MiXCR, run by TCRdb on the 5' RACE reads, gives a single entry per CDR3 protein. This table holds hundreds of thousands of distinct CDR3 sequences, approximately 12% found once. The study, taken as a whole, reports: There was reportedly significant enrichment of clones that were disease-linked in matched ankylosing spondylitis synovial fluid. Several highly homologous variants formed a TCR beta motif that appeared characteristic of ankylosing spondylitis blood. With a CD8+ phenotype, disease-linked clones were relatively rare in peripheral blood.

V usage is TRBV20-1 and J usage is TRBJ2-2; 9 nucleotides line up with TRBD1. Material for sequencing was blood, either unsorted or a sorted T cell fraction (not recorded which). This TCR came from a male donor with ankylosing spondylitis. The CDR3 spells CSAPGQGLSELFF. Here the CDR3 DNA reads TGCAGTGCCCCGGGACAGGGACTCTCGGAGCTGTTTTTT.